This TCR beta chain was identified in a study of blood T cell dynamics during melanoma immunotherapy. Turning to the study itself: Patients with metastatic melanoma got pembrolizumab or nivolumab-ipilimumab as first-line care. Regarding the study as a whole: Disease-control patients' PBMC repertoires became either more clonal or more diverse at W3. Whether repertoire-driving clones were melanoma-specific could not be determined.

Repertoires were generated with immunoSEQ multiplex PCR, while TCRdb's copy carries only in-frame clones and drops some. The data show 5,900 or so clones, around 90% seen once. In regard to this clone: Its antigen is undetermined.

The germline V gene has CDR1 SGHDT and CDR2 YYEEEE. The CDR3 runs to 14 residues. V gave up 0 bases and J gave up 2 bases; unmatched junction bases: 1. The time point here: pre-treatment baseline. The sample in question was blood, obtained from a patient treated with checkpoint blockade. This receptor was obtained from a human donor with melanoma. V gene TRBV5-6 combines with J gene TRBJ2-5; TRBD1 aligns across 7 bases. CDR3 DNA: TGTGCCAGCAGCTTGGTGGGACAGCAAGAGACCCAGTACTTC. It is translated as CASSLVGQQETQYF.